The 8 T cell receptor beta chains given below trace back to one sample, sequenced in a study of tumor T cells in aggressive B-cell lymphoma. TCRdb's table, derived via immunoSEQ multiplex PCR, lists solely in-frame clones and lacks some. Seen here are some 1,500 clones, 81% observed once, and the top ten hold around 9.6%. Sequencing input: tumor tissue. The receptors come from an adult with diffuse large B cell lymphoma.

The chain has TRBV9 and TRBJ2-7, with TRBD2 matching 13 bases. V trimming: 3 bases; J trimming: 3 bases; junction bases outside the gene matches: 0. The CDR3 runs 14 residues. Germline CDR1 and CDR2: SGDLS and YYNGEE. CDR3 nucleotide sequence: TGTGCCAGCAGCGGGACTAGCGGGAGCTACGAGCAGTACTTC. Its protein is CASSGTSGSYEQYF.

The V gene is TRBV27, the J gene TRBJ1-5; no firm D call. The CDR3 runs 13 residues. V lost 3 bases to trimming and J lost 6 bases, with 9 bases between them. CDR1 and CDR2 from the germline V gene are MNHEY and SMNVEV (reference sequence). The CDR3 DNA is TGTGCCAGCAGTTTTTCCCTTTTTCAGCCCCAGCATTTT. Its protein is CASSFSLFQPQHF.

The J gene is TRBJ1-1, the V gene TRBV6-5; D is perhaps TRBD1 (5 bases). The germline gives CDR1 MNHEY, CDR2 SVGAGI. The CDR3 extends over 16 amino acids. Trimming left V 2 bases short and J 6 bases short, with 19 bases between. CDR3 amino acids: CASSYGTPGLRAEAFF. CDR3 DNA: TGTGCCAGCAGTTACGGTACGCCGGGACTCAGGGCTGAAGCTTTCTTT.

This chain uses TRBV2 with TRBJ1-2; D is perhaps TRBD1 (5 bases). Trimming shortened V by 2 bases and J by 8 bases, and 12 bases separated the two germline ends. The CDR3 has 13 amino acids. Germline V gives CDR1 SNHLY, CDR2 FYNNEI. The CDR3 reads CASSERGRGGYTF. CDR3 nucleotide sequence: TGTGCCAGCAGTGAACGGGGGAGGGGAGGCTACACCTTC.

This clone was counted once. V usage is TRBV5-4 and J usage is TRBJ2-5; the D gene is possibly TRBD1 (6 bases). The J call may be in error: the DNA end matches TRBJ2-7 better. Germline V CDR1 and CDR2: SGHNT, YYREEE (reference sequence). This CDR3 has 15 residues. The CDR3 reads CASSPQTGASYEQYF. The CDR3 nucleotides read TGTGCCAGCAGCCCCCAGACAGGTGCCTCCTACGAGCAGTACTTC.

This chain links TRBV11-3 with TRBJ2-7; 10 nucleotides line up with TRBD1. The CDR3 totals 13 residues. With V trimmed by 4 bases and J by 5 bases, 2 bases remained unmatched. The germline V gene has CDR1 SGHNT and CDR2 YENEEA. Here the CDR3 reads CASSWGQGNEQYF. The DNA of the CDR3 is TGTGCCAGCAGCTGGGGACAGGGGAACGAGCAGTACTTC.

As for this clone: Germline is not matched at one junction end, which may reflect a read error. V and J are TRBV4-1 and TRBJ2-7, with 9 positions matching TRBD1. The length of the CDR3 is 14 residues. The V gene's germline CDR1 is MGHRA and CDR2 YSYEKL. Written as DNA, the CDR3 is TGCGCCAGCAGCCAGGGGACAGGGCCCTACGAGCAGTATTTC. As protein: CASSQGTGPYEQYF.

This clone was observed a single time. In the same sample, other DNA sequences code for this CDR3. The genes are TRBV11-1 and TRBJ2-2, with D unclear. V was shortened by 5 bases and J by 3 bases, with 4 bases between the two germline ends. CDR1 is SGHAT, CDR2 FQDESV, per germline (reference sequence). CDR3 length: 12 amino acids. The CDR3 region has the DNA TGTGCCAGCAGCATATACACCGGGGAGCTGTTTTTT. This translates into CASSIYTGELFF.